This T cell receptor beta chain originates from a study of blood T cells in healthy people across ages. General study findings and limits: CMV status of donors was not determined, possibly confounding expanded clonotype changes. With age, beta diversity per million T cells declined roughly linearly, significantly by 40 to 50. Unsorted PBMCs ruled out conclusive naive versus antigen-experienced comparison.

On this clonotype itself: Its antigen is unidentified.

The CDR3 is made up of 16 amino acids. The germline V gene encodes CDR1 SGHTA and CDR2 FQGNSA. The ends were cut back, 5 bases at V and 7 bases at J, with 21 bases in the middle. A second PCR of 7 to 11 cycles used a sample-barcoded 5' primer and a J-beta primer mix. One entry per CDR3 protein, called by TCRdb with MiXCR from the 5' RACE reads. Of around 1,500,000 distinct CDR3 sequences in the sample, under 30% are singletons; the top ten hold 7.7%. Sequenced input: blood. The sequence came from a woman in her 30s in good health. The V call is TRBV7-2, the J call TRBJ2-1, with D tentatively TRBD2 (5 bases). CDR3 sequence: CASSRDGGGNRNEQFF. The DNA of the CDR3 is TGTGCCAGCAGCCGCGACGGCGGAGGTAATAGGAATGAGCAGTTCTTC.